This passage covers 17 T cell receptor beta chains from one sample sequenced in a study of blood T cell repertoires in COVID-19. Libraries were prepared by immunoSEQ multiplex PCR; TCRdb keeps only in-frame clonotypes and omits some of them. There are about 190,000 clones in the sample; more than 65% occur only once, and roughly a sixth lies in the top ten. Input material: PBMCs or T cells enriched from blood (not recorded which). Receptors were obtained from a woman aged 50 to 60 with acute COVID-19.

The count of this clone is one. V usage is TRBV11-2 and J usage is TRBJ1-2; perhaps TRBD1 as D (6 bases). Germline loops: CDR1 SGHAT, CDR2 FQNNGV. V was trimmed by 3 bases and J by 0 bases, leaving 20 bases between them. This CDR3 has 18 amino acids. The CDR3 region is CASSFSFTGRASNYGYTF. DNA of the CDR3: TGTGCCAGCAGCTTTAGTTTTACAGGGAGGGCCTCTAACTATGGCTACACCTTC.

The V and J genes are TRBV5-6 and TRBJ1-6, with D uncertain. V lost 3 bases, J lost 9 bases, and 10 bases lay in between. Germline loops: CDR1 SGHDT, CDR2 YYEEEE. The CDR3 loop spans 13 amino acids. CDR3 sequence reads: CASSSPSGSPLHF. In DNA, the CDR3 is TGTGCCAGCAGCTCCCCCTCCGGTTCACCCCTCCACTTT.

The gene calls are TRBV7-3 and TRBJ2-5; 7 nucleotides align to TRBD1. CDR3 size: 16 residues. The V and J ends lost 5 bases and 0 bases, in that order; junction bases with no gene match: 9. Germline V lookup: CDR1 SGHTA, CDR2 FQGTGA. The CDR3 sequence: CASSPGTVPNQETQYF. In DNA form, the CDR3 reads TGTGCCAGCAGCCCCGGGACAGTCCCCAACCAAGAGACCCAGTACTTC. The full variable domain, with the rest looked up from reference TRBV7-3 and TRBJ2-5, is GAGVSQTPSNKVTEKGKYVELRCDPISGHTALYWYRQSLGQGPEFLIYFQGTGAADDSGLPNDRFFAVRPEGSVSTLKIQRTERGDSAVYLCASSPGTVPNQETQYFGPGTRLLVL.

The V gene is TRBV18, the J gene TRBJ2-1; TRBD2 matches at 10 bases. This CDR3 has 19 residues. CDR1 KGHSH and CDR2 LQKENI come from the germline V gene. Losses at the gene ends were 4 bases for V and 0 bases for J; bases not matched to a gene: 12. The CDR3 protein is CASSRAASGGPSSYNEQFF. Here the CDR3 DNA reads TGTGCCAGCTCACGGGCGGCTAGCGGGGGCCCTAGCTCCTACAATGAGCAGTTCTTC.

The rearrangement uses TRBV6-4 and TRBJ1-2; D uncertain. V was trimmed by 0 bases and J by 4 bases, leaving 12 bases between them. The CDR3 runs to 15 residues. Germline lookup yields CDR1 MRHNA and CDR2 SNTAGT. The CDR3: CASSDSAGGAYGYTF. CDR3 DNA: TGTGCCAGCAGTGACTCGGCGGGCGGCGCCTATGGCTACACCTTC.

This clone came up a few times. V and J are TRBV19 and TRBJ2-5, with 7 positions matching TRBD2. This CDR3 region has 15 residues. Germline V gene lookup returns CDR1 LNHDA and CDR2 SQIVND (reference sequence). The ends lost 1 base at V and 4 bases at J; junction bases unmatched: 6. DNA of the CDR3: TGTGCCAGTAGTATAGGGGGTAGCGGGCGAGAGACCCAGTACTTC. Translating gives CASSIGGSGRETQYF.

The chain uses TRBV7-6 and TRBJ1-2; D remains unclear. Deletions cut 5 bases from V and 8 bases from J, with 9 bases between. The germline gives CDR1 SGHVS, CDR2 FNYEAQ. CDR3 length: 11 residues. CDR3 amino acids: CASSPGSGYTF. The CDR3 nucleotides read TGTGCCAGCAGCCCGGGGAGCGGCTACACCTTC.

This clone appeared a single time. In DNA, the CDR3 is TGCGCCAGCGCTGAGGGACAGGGGGACAACGGGGGCAATCAGCCCCAGCATTTT. Its protein product is CASAEGQGDNGGNQPQHF. This chain links TRBV5-1 with TRBJ1-5, with 11 bases matching TRBD1. This CDR3 has 18 residues. The germline V gene encodes CDR1 SGHRS and CDR2 YFSETQ. The J segment lost 2 bases and the V segment lost 7 bases, leaving 14 bases of the junction unmatched.

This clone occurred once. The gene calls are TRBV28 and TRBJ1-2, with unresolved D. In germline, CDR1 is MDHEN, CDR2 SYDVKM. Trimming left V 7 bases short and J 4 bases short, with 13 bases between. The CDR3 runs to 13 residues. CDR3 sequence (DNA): TGTGCCAGCAACAAAAAGGGAGTCTATGGCTACACCTTC. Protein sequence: CASNKKGVYGYTF.

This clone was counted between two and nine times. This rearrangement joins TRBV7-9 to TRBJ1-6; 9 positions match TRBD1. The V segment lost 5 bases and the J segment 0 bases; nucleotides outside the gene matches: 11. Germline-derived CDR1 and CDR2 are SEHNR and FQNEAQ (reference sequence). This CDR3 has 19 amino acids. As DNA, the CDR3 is TGTGCCAGCAGCCCGAGGACAGGGGACTTCTCCTCCTATAATTCACCCCTCCACTTT. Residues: CASSPRTGDFSSYNSPLHF.

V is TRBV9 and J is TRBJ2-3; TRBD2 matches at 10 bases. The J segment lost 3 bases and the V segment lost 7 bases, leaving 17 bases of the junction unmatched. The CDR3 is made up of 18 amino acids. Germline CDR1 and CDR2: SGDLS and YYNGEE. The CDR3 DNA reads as TGTGCCAGCTCTCTAGGGGGTAGCGGGGGGCTAAGGACAGATACGCAGTATTTT. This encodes CASSLGGSGGLRTDTQYF.

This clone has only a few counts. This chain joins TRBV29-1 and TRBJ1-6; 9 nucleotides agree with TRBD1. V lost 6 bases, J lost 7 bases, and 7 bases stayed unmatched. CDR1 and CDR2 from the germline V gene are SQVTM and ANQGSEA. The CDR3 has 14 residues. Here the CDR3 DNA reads TGCAGCGTCAGGACAGGGGAAATCAATTCACCCCTCCACTTT. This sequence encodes CSVRTGEINSPLHF.

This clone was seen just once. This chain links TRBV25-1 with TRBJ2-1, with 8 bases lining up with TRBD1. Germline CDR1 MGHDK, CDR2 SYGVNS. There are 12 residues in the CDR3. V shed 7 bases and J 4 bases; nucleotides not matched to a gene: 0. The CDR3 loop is CASNRGYNEQFF. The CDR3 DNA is TGTGCCAGCAACAGGGGGTACAATGAGCAGTTCTTC.

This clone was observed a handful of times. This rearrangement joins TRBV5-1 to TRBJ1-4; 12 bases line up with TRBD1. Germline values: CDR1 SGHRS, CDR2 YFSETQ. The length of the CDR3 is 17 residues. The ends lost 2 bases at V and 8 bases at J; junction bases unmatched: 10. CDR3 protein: CASSLAGTGGAEEKLFF. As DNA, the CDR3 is TGCGCCAGCAGCTTAGCCGGGACAGGGGGCGCGGAGGAAAAACTGTTTTTT.

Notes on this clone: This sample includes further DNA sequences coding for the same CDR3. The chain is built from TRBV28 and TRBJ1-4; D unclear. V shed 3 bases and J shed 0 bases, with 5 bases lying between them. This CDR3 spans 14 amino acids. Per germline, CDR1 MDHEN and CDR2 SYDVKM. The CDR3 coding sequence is TGTGCCAGCAGTTTCCGTGCAACTAATGAAAAACTGTTTTTT. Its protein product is CASSFRATNEKLFF.

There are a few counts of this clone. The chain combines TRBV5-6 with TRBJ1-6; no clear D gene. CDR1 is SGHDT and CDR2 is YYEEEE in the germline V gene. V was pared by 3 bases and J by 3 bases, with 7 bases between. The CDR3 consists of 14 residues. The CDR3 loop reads CASSSRSYNSPLHF. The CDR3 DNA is TGTGCCAGCAGCTCACGCAGCTATAATTCACCCCTCCACTTT.

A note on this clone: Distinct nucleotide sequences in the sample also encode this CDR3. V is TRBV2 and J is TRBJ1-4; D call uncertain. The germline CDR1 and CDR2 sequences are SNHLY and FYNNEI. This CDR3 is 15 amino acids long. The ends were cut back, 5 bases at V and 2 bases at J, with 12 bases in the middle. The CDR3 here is CASSLESGTNEKLFF. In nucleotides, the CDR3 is TGTGCCAGCAGTTTGGAAAGCGGGACTAATGAAAAACTGTTTTTT.